This T cell receptor (beta chain) was profiled in a study of T cells after yellow fever vaccination. A universal primer site and UMIs were added as TCR cDNA was made by 5'RACE template switching. Via MiXCR, TCRdb re-called the 5' RACE reads, giving one row per CDR3 protein. In the table there are 250,000 to 400,000 distinct CDR3 sequences, about 4.5% of which are singletons. This clonotype was picked up a small number of times. Germline CDR1 reads LGHNA; CDR2 reads YSLEER. The CDR3 spans 15 residues. Trimming took off 0 bases at V and 0 bases at J, with 9 bases between the two ends. Sequencing was performed on PBMCs, taken 15 days after the yellow fever booster vaccination. This TCR was recovered from a man aged 18-30 years who received the YFV17D yellow fever vaccine. This chain links TRBV4-3 with TRBJ2-7; D possibly corresponds to TRBD1 (6 bases). The CDR3 protein is CASSQDRGHSYEQYF. Written as DNA, the CDR3 is TGCGCCAGCAGCCAAGACCGGGGACACTCCTACGAGCAGTACTTC.